This T cell receptor beta chain was recovered during a study of cytomegalovirus exposure and HLA in healthy donors. Study information: Most genotyped donors, roughly 80% of about 430, had Caucasian-associated genetic ancestry. The study, taken as a whole, reports: Analyzed later, association rates of TCRs varied across HLA loci, with DRB1 most and HLA-C fewest.

It was with 60 Vbeta and 13 Jbeta primers that the PCR ran. Sequencing used immunoSEQ multiplex PCR; TCRdb keeps in-frame clones, though not all of them. Of about 200,000 clones detected, 65% to 85% appear once; the ten largest clones hold 1.7%. As for this clone: Antigen specificity is unknown.

The CDR3 extends over 15 amino acids. Between the trimmed V and J ends, which lost 4 bases and 2 bases, there was a span of 16 bases. CDR1 is SGHRS and CDR2 is YFSETQ in the germline V gene. Sequencing was performed on PBMCs. The TCR originated in a man aged 50 to 59 in good health and CMV-seronegative. This chain joins TRBV5-1 and TRBJ2-7; possibly TRBD1 for D (7 bases). In nucleotides, the CDR3 is TGCGCCAGCAGCCTGCGGGGACAGAGTACCTACGAGCAGTACTTC. This gives the protein CASSLRGQSTYEQYF.